These 26 T cell receptor beta chains came from one sample sequenced in a study of T-cell memory formation after mild COVID-19. A single record per CDR3 protein comes from TCRdb applying MiXCR to the 5' RACE reads. The data contain 100,000 to 140,000 distinct CDR3 sequences, 13% to 15% of them singletons. The sequenced material came from PBMCs or a T cell subset sorted from them (not recorded which). These receptors were collected from a young man who had mild COVID-19 (a few samples of this study predate the infection). Cell type and time point are not known.

The chain employs TRBV11-1 and TRBJ2-1, with TRBD1 matching over 11 bases. The CDR3 loop spans 16 amino acids. Germline V lookup: CDR1 SGHAT, CDR2 FQDESV (reference sequence). Trimming removed 5 bases from V and 3 bases from J; junction bases left unmatched: 6. The CDR3 sequence is CASSQRDRGDYNEQFF. The CDR3 region has the DNA TGTGCCAGCAGCCAACGGGACAGGGGGGACTACAATGAGCAGTTCTTC.

This clonotype appeared a few times. The chain joins TRBV11-2 to TRBJ1-1, with D possibly matching TRBD1 (5 bases). This CDR3 has 14 amino acids. Germline lookup yields CDR1 SGHAT and CDR2 FQNNGV. V lost 0 bases to trimming and J lost 4 bases, with 9 bases between them. The CDR3 loop is CASSLDAGFTEAFF. Here the CDR3 DNA reads TGTGCCAGCAGCTTAGATGCAGGGTTCACTGAAGCTTTCTTT.

The V gene is TRBV20-1, the J gene TRBJ1-1; possibly TRBD1 for D (6 bases). The germline CDR1 and CDR2 sequences are DFQATT and SNEGSKA (reference sequence). This CDR3 spans 15 amino acids. Trimming took off 0 bases at V and 3 bases at J, with 14 bases between the two ends. In DNA, the CDR3 is TGCAGTGCTAGAGATCTGGGGAAGGGGGACACTGAAGCTTTCTTT. Translating gives CSARDLGKGDTEAFF.

This clonotype has at least ten counts. This chain connects TRBV9 to TRBJ2-3; D not resolved. The germline V gene encodes CDR1 SGDLS and CDR2 YYNGEE. With 0 bases removed from V and 2 bases from J, the gap between germline ends came to 16 bases. CDR3 length equals 17 residues. CDR3 DNA: TGTGCCAGCAGCGTAGGCGAGGTGGTTTTGAACACAGATACGCAGTATTTT. Protein product: CASSVGEVVLNTDTQYF.

The chain combines TRBV25-1 with TRBJ2-3; TRBD2 agrees at 9 bases. The CDR3 is 15 amino acids. Germline loops: CDR1 MGHDK, CDR2 SYGVNS. After removal of 3 bases from V and 2 bases from J, the junction contained 3 bases not matched to a gene. The CDR3: CASSELAGATDTQYF. The CDR3 DNA reads TGTGCCAGCAGTGAGTTAGCGGGGGCCACAGATACGCAGTATTTT. Full variable domain (remainder filled in from reference TRBV25-1 and TRBJ2-3): EADIYQTPRYLVIGTGKKITLECSQTMGHDKMYWYQQDPGMELHLIHYSYGVNSTEKGDLSSESTVSRIRTEHFPLTLESARPSHTSQYLCASSELAGATDTQYFGPGTRLTVL.

This clonotype was seen only a few times. V and J are TRBV7-3 and TRBJ2-1; no reliable D call. Germline-derived CDR1 and CDR2 are SGHTA and FQGTGA. The V end lost 5 bases, the J end lost 4 bases, and 15 bases lay between the germline ends. The CDR3 runs 15 residues. The chain's CDR3 is CASSPGVGSYNEQFF. As DNA, the CDR3 is TGTGCCAGCAGCCCTGGGGTGGGGTCATACAATGAGCAGTTCTTC. Full variable domain (missing parts from reference TRBV7-3 and TRBJ2-1): GAGVSQTPSNKVTEKGKYVELRCDPISGHTALYWYRQSLGQGPEFLIYFQGTGAADDSGLPNDRFFAVRPEGSVSTLKIQRTERGDSAVYLCASSPGVGSYNEQFFGPGTRLTVL.

V and J are TRBV20-1 and TRBJ2-5, with no clear D. Germline V CDR1 and CDR2: DFQATT, SNEGSKA (reference sequence). CDR3 length equals 12 residues. The V gene lost 7 bases and the J gene lost 2 bases, with 11 bases spanning the gap. In nucleotides, the CDR3 is TGCAGTGTAAGGCTAGGGCAAGAGACCCAGTACTTC. This sequence encodes CSVRLGQETQYF.

This clonotype was observed many times. CDR3 sequence reads: CASSSNSGGESIDTQYF. The DNA for the CDR3 is TGTGCCAGCAGCTCAAATAGCGGGGGGGAGTCAATAGATACGCAGTATTTT. The chain joins TRBV6-6 to TRBJ2-3; 11 bases fit TRBD2. Germline CDR1 and CDR2: MNHNY and SVGAGI (reference sequence). This CDR3 has 17 amino acids. V lost 6 bases and J lost 5; bases outside the gene matches: 13.

This clonotype was seen ten or more times. The rearrangement joins TRBV12-3 or TRBV12-4 to TRBJ2-1; D gene uncertain. This CDR3 is 15 amino acids long. Trimming stripped 3 bases from V and 0 bases from J, with 9 bases between. This CDR3 reads CASSFGSDSYNEQFF. DNA for the CDR3: TGTGCCAGCAGTTTCGGCAGCGACTCCTACAATGAGCAGTTCTTC.

The chain recombines TRBV2 with TRBJ2-7; 12 positions match TRBD1. Germline values: CDR1 SNHLY, CDR2 FYNNEI. V was clipped by 8 bases and J by 7 bases; unmatched bases: 6. CDR3 length equals 13 residues. This CDR3 is CASQGQGASEQYV. CDR3 sequence (DNA): TGTGCCAGCCAGGGACAGGGGGCGTCTGAGCAGTACGTC.

The rearrangement joins TRBV6-5 to TRBJ2-2; TRBD1 might be the D (6 bases). Trimming took 6 bases from V and 1 from J, leaving 15 bases between them. Germline V CDR1 and CDR2: MNHEY, SVGAGI. CDR3 size: 16 residues. As DNA, the CDR3 is TGTGCCAGCAGGGGAACAGGGCTACGGAACACCGGGGAGCTGTTTTTT. Amino acid sequence: CASRGTGLRNTGELFF.

This sequence joins TRBV29-1 and TRBJ1-3; TRBD1 aligns across 7 bases. The length of the CDR3 is 14 residues. Trimming cost V 4 bases and J 2 bases; bases outside gene matches: 5. Per the germline V gene, CDR1 is SQVTM and CDR2 is ANQGSEA. The CDR3 sequence is CSVVFQGAGNTIYF. The CDR3 DNA reads as TGCAGCGTTGTGTTCCAGGGGGCTGGAAACACCATATATTTT.

This clonotype was detected ten times or more. V usage is TRBV4-1 and J usage is TRBJ1-4; D not resolved. V was clipped by 0 bases and J by 8 bases, with 10 bases between them. This CDR3 comprises 14 residues. Looked up from germline, CDR1 is MGHRA and CDR2 is YSYEKL. The chain's CDR3 is CASSQDGEAEKLFF. In nucleotides, the CDR3 is TGCGCCAGCAGCCAAGATGGGGAGGCCGAAAAACTGTTTTTT.

This clonotype showed up many times. The rearrangement uses TRBV5-1 and TRBJ2-1, with D maybe TRBD1 (6 bases). Between the trimmed V and J ends, which lost 3 bases and 4 bases, there was a span of 14 bases. Per the germline V gene, CDR1 is SGHRS and CDR2 is YFSETQ. The CDR3 covers 15 residues. The DNA for the CDR3 is TGCGCCAGCAGCTCCGAGGGGGACGGTTACAATGAGCAGTTCTTC. Amino acids: CASSSEGDGYNEQFF.

This clonotype came up a few times. The V gene is TRBV18, the J gene TRBJ2-1, with 9 bases that match TRBD2. V shed 3 bases, J shed 9 bases, and the junction held 9 bases outside the gene matches. CDR3 size: 15 residues. Germline-derived CDR1 and CDR2 are KGHSH and LQKENI. CDR3 in amino acids: CASSPAAGGRREQFF. The CDR3 DNA is TGTGCCAGCTCACCGGCCGCGGGGGGGCGTCGTGAGCAGTTCTTC.

This clonotype was detected only a few times. The chain uses TRBV7-9 and TRBJ1-5, with 7 nucleotides matching TRBD1. Looked up from germline, CDR1 is SEHNR and CDR2 is FQNEAQ (reference sequence). CDR3 length: 16 amino acids. V was clipped by 0 bases and J by 5 bases; unmatched bases: 7. The CDR3, as DNA: TGTGCCAGCAGCTTAGCGACAGGGCGCGTCGATCAGCCCCAGCATTTT. Amino acid sequence: CASSLATGRVDQPQHF.

This clonotype was observed many times. This sequence joins TRBV7-2 and TRBJ2-4; the match to TRBD2 covers 10 bases. The germline V gene has CDR1 SGHTA and CDR2 FQGNSA. V shed 5 bases, J shed 0 bases, and the junction held 4 bases outside the gene matches. The length of the CDR3 is 16 residues. Here the CDR3 reads CASSPIAGGAKNIQYF. In DNA form, the CDR3 reads TGTGCCAGCAGCCCAATAGCGGGGGGAGCCAAAAACATTCAGTACTTC.

The gene calls are TRBV13 and TRBJ1-1; D is ambiguous. This CDR3 is 17 amino acids long. Germline CDR1 and CDR2: PRHDT and FYEKMQ (reference sequence). Trimming left V 6 bases short and J 2 bases short, with 22 bases between. The CDR3 DNA follows: TGTGCCAGCAGGTCCTTTGGTGGCCCATCGGCTAACACTGAAGCTTTCTTT. It specifies CASRSFGGPSANTEAFF.

This clonotype was counted between two and nine times. The chain combines TRBV2 with TRBJ2-5, with D possibly being TRBD1 (5 bases). V lost 1 base and J lost 0, with 15 bases in between. In germline, CDR1 is SNHLY, CDR2 FYNNEI. This CDR3 contains 17 residues. CDR3 DNA sequence: TGTGCCAGCAGTGAAGATCGGGCAGGGTACTACCAAGAGACCCAGTACTTC. It encodes CASSEDRAGYYQETQYF.

CDR3 in DNA: TGTGCCAGCAGACCCCTGTGGCCAGCCGAGCAGTACGTC. Amino acid sequence: CASRPLWPAEQYV. V and J are TRBV6-2 or TRBV6-3 and TRBJ2-7; D unclear. Trimming took off 6 bases at V and 6 bases at J, with 15 bases between the two ends. From germline, CDR1 is MNHEY and CDR2 SVGEGT. This CDR3 is built from 13 residues.

This clonotype has more than one count but fewer than ten. The CDR3 is CASSQGDLRVWDSPLHF. In DNA form, the CDR3 reads TGTGCCAGCAGCCAAGGGGATCTCCGGGTATGGGATTCACCCCTCCACTTT. This rearrangement joins TRBV4-2 to TRBJ1-6; D not certain. Deletions cut 1 base from V and 8 bases from J, with 18 bases between. Germline V gene lookup returns CDR1 LGHNA and CDR2 YNFKEQ. The CDR3 is made up of 17 amino acids.

This clonotype was counted only a few times. The chain carries TRBV6-5 and TRBJ1-1, with D maybe TRBD1 (6 bases). V was trimmed by 11 bases and J by 4 bases, leaving 17 bases between them. The germline V gene encodes CDR1 MNHEY and CDR2 SVGAGI. The CDR3 is 13 residues long. CDR3 loop: CAVSRGAVTEAFF. As DNA, the CDR3 is TGTGCCGTTAGCCGGGGGGCAGTCACTGAAGCTTTCTTT.

This clonotype showed up many times. The rearrangement links TRBV9 to TRBJ2-1, with 8 bases matching TRBD1. V was pared by 0 bases and J by 7 bases, with 6 bases of the junction left unmatched. Germline-derived CDR1 and CDR2 are SGDLS and YYNGEE. The CDR3 has 15 residues. The CDR3 nucleotides read TGTGCCAGCAGCGTAGTAACCCAGGGGGCGAATGAGCAGTTCTTC. As protein: CASSVVTQGANEQFF. Full variable domain (missing parts from reference TRBV9 and TRBJ2-1): DSGVTQTPKHLITATGQRVTLRCSPRSGDLSVYWYQQSLDQGLQFLIQYYNGEERAKGNILERFSAQQFPDLHSELNLSSLELGDSALYFCASSVVTQGANEQFFGPGTRLTVL.

The chain combines TRBV6-6 with TRBJ1-5, with 7 bases fitting TRBD1. Germline CDR1 is MNHNY and CDR2 is SVGAGI (reference sequence). CDR3 length: 17 amino acids. J was trimmed by 2 bases and V by 0 bases; bases with no gene match: 7. The CDR3: CASSYSSRGSGNQPQHF. Written as DNA, the CDR3 is TGTGCCAGCAGTTACTCGAGCAGGGGGAGTGGCAATCAGCCCCAGCATTTT.

The V gene is TRBV4-1, the J gene TRBJ2-2; D remains ambiguous. Trimming pared 0 bases from V and 2 bases from J, leaving 10 bases between. Germline CDR1 and CDR2: MGHRA and YSYEKL. This CDR3 spans 16 amino acids. The CDR3 nucleotides are TGCGCCAGCAGCCAAGAGGTACACCCCAACACCGGGGAGCTGTTTTTT. Its protein product is CASSQEVHPNTGELFF.

There are a few counts of this clonotype. J is TRBJ2-7 and V is TRBV7-2, with TRBD1 matching over 7 bases. Unmatched junction bases numbered 3, after V lost 1 base and J lost 6 bases. From germline, CDR1 is SGHTA and CDR2 FQGNSA. The CDR3 is 13 amino acids. This CDR3 is CASSLVQGLEQYV. In DNA, the CDR3 is TGTGCCAGCAGCTTAGTACAGGGGCTCGAGCAGTACGTC.